This T cell receptor beta chain was documented in a study of OX40 agonist ivuxolimab in advanced cancers. Study context: Ivuxolimab, an antibody that agonizes OX40 (CD134), was administered to the patients. Study results and limitations: Partial responders receiving 0.1-3.0 mg/kg showed among the lowest clonal expansion. CD4+ T cells averaged fewer expanded clones than CD8+ T cells. CD4+ and CD8+ blood T cells expanded clonally by week 6 at 0.1 to 3.0 mg/kg.

Sequencing was performed with immunoSEQ multiplex PCR; in TCRdb, only in-frame clones are kept and a portion is missing. The data contain 65,000 to 80,000 clones, over 80% of them seen just once; the ten biggest clones take up approximately 0.5%. J was trimmed by 6 bases and V by 5 bases; bases with no gene match: 9. This CDR3 contains 15 residues. From germline, CDR1 is MNHNS and CDR2 SASEGT. Comments on this clone: The antigen is unknown.

This clonotype was obtained from an adult with an advanced solid tumor such as melanoma, head and neck, liver or kidney cancer. The V and J genes are TRBV6-1 and TRBJ1-1, with 10 positions matching TRBD1. Here the sequenced sample was CD4+ or CD8+ T cells sorted from blood, taken in a trial of the OX40 agonist ivuxolimab. CDR3 nucleotides: TGTGCCAGCAGTACCCAGACAGGGGGCGTCGCTGAAGCTTTCTTT. It encodes CASSTQTGGVAEAFF.